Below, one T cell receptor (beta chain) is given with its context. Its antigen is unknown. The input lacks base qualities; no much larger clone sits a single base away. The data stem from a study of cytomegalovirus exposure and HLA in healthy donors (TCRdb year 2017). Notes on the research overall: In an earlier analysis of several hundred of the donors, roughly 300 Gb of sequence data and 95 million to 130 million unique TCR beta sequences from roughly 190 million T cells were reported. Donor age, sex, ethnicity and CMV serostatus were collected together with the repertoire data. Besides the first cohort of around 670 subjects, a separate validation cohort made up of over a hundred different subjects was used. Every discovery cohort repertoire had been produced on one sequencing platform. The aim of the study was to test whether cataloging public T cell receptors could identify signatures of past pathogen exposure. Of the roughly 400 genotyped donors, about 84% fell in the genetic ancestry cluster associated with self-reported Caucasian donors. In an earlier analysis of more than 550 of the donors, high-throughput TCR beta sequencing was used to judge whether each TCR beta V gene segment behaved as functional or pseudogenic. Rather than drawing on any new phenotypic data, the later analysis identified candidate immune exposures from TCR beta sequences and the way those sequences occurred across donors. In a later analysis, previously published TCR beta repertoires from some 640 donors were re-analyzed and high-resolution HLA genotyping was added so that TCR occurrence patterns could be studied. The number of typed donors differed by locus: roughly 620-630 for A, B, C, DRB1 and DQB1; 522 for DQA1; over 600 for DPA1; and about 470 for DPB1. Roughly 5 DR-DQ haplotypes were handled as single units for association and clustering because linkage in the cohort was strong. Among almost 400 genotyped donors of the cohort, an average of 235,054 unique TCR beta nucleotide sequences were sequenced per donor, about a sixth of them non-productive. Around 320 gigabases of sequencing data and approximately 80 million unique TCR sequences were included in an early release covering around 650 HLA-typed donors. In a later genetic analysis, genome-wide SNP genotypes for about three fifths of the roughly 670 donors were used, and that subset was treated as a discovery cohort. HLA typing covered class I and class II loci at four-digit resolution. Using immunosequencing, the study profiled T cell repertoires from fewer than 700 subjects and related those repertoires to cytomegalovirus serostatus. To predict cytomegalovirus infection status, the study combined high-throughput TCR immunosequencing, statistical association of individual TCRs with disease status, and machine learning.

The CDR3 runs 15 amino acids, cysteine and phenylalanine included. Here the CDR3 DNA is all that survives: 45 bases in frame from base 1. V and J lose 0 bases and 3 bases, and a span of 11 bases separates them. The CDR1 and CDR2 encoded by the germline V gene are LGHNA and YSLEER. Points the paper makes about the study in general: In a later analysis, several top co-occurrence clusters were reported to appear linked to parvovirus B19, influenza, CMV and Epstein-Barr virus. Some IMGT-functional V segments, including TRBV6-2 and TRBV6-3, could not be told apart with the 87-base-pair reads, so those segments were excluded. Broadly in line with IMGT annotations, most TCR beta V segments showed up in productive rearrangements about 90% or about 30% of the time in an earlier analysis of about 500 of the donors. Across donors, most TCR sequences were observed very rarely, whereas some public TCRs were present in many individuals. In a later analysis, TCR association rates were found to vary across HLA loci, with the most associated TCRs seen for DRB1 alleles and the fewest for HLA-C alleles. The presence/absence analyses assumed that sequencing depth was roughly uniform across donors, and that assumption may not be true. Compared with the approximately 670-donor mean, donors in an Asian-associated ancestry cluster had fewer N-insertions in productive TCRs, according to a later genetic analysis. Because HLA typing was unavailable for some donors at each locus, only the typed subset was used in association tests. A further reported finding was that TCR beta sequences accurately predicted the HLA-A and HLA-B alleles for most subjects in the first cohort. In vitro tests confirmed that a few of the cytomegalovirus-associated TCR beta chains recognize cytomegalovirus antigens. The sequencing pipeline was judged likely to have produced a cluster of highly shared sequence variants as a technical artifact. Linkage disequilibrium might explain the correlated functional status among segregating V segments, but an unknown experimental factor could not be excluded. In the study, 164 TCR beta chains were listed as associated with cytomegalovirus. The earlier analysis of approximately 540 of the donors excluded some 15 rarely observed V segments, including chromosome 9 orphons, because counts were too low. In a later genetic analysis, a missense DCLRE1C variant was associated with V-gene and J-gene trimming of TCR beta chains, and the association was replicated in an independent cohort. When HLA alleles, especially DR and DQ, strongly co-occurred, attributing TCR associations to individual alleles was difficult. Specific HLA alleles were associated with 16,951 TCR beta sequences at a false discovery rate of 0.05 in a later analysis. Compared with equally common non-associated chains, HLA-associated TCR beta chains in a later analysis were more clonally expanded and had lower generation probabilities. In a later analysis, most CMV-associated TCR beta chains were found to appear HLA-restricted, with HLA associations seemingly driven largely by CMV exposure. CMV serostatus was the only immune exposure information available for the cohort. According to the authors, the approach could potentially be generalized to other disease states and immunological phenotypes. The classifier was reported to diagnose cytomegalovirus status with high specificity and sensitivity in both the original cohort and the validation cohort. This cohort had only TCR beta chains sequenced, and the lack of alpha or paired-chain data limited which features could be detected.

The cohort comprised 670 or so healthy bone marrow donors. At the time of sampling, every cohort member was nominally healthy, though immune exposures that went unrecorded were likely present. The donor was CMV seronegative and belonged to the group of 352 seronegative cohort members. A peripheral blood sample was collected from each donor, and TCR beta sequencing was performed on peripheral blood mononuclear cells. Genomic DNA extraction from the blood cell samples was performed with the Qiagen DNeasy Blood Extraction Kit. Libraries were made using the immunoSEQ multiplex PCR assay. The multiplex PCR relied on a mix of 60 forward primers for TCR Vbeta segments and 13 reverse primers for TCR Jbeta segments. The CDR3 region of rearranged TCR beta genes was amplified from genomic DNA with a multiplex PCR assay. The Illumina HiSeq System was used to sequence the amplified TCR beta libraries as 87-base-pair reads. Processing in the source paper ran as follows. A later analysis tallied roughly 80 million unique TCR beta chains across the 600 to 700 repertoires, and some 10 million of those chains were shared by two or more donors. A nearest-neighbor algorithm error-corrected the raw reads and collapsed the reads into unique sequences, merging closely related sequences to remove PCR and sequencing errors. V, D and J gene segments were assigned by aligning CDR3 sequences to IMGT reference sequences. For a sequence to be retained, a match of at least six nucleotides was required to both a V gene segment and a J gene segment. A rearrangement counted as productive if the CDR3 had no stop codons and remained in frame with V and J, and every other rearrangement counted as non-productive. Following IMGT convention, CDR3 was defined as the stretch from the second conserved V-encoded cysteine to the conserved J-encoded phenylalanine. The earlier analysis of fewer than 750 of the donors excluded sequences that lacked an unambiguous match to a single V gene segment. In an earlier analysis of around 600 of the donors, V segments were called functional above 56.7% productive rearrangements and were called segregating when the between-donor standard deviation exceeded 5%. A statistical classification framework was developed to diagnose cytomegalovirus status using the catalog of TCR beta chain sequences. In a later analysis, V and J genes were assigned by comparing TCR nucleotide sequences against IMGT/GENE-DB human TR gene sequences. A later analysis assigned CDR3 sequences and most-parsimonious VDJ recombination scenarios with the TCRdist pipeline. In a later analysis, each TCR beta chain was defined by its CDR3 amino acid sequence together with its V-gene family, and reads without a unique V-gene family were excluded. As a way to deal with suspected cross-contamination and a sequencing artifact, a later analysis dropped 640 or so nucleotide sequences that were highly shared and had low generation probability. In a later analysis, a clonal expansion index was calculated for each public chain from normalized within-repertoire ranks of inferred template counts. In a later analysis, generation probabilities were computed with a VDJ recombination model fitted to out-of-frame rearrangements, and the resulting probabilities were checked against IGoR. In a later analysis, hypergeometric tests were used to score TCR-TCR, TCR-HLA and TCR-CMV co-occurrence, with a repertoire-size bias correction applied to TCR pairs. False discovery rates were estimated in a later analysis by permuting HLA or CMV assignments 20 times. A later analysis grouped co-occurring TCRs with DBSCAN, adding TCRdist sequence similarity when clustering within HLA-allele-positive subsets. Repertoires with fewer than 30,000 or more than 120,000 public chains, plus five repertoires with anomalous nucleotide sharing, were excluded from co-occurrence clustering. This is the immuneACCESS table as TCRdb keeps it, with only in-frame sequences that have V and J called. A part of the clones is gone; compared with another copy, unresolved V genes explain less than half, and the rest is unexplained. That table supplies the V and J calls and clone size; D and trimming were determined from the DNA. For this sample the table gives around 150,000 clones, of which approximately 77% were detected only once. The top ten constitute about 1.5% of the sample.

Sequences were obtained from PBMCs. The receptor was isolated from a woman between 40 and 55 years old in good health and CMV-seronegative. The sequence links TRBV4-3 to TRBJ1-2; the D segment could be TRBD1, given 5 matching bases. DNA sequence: TGCGCCAGCAGCCAAGAATCCCAGGGTTACTATGGCTACACCTTC. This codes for CASSQESQGYYGYTF.